Each of the 20 T cell receptor beta chains below was sequenced from the same sample in a study of T cell responses to AZD1222 COVID-19 vaccine. Clones were sequenced by immunoSEQ multiplex PCR, and TCRdb holds only the in-frame ones, with some missing. Among about 180,000 clones listed, 94% were seen once. The sample here was peripheral blood, taken 28 days after the second AZD1222 dose. The receptors derive from an adult who received the AZD1222 COVID-19 vaccine.

This clone was counted once. This chain uses TRBV3-1 (or the pseudogene TRBV3-2) with TRBJ2-5; D is undetermined. CDR3 length equals 12 residues. Trimming removed 4 bases from V and 5 bases from J, with 8 bases in between. Per germline, CDR1 LGHDT and CDR2 YNNKEL (reference sequence). The CDR3 coding sequence is TGTGCCAGCAGCCCCCACGGGGAGACCCAGTACTTC. Amino acid sequence: CASSPHGETQYF.

This chain links TRBV28 with TRBJ1-2, with 11 positions matching TRBD1. The V and J ends lost 6 bases and 7 bases, in that order; junction bases with no gene match: 10. Germline V CDR1 and CDR2: MDHEN, SYDVKM. CDR3 length: 15 amino acids. In nucleotides, the CDR3 is TGTGCCAGCAGGAGGACAGGGGGCTTCGGAGGTGGCTACACCTTC. Its translation: CASRRTGGFGGGYTF.

The V gene is TRBV18, the J gene TRBJ1-4; no definite D call. V was clipped by 1 base and J by 8 bases, with 8 bases between them. CDR3 length equals 13 residues. CDR1 KGHSH and CDR2 LQKENI come from the germline V gene. CDR3 loop: CASSPRQFEKLFF. CDR3 bases: TGTGCCAGCTCACCACGCCAGTTCGAAAAACTGTTTTTT.

The chain joins TRBV7-8 to TRBJ1-3, with a tentative D call TRBD1 (5 bases). The CDR3 contains 16 residues. CDR1 is SGHVS, CDR2 FQNEAQ, per germline. Trimming cost V 2 bases and J 1 base, with 12 bases left between them. The CDR3 sequence is CASSLRDPGSGNTIYF. The CDR3 DNA reads TGTGCCAGCAGCTTACGGGACCCGGGATCTGGAAACACCATATATTTT.

The V gene is TRBV4-1, the J gene TRBJ2-1; D is uncertain. The CDR3 has 13 amino acids. Trimming left V 4 bases short and J 7 bases short, with 11 bases between. Germline V CDR1 and CDR2: MGHRA, YSYEKL. CDR3 sequence: CASSPQRTNEQFF. The CDR3 coding sequence is TGCGCCAGCAGCCCCCAGAGGACGAATGAGCAGTTCTTC.

To note about this clone: A read error may account for a junction end that differs from germline. The chain carries TRBV2 and TRBJ1-1, with 8 nucleotides matching TRBD1. The CDR3 is made up of 14 amino acids. CDR1 and CDR2 from the germline V gene are SNHLY and FYNNEI. The CDR3: CASREGQGNTEAFF. The CDR3, as DNA: TGTGCCAGCAGAGAAGGACAGGGGAACACTGAAGCTTTCTTT. The full variable domain, completed using reference TRBV2 and TRBJ1-1, is EPEVTQTPSHQVTQMGQEVILRCVPISNHLYFYWYRQILGQKVEFLVSFYNNEISEKSEIFDDQFSVERPDGSNFTLKIRSTKLEDSAMYFCASREGQGNTEAFFGQGTRLTVV.

The chain employs TRBV4-1 and TRBJ1-2, with D uncertain. Trimming left V 3 bases short and J 7 bases short, with 12 bases between. The CDR3 runs to 13 residues. The V gene's germline CDR1 is MGHRA and CDR2 YSYEKL. This CDR3 is CASSQNTGSGYTF. CDR3 sequence (DNA): TGCGCCAGCAGCCAGAATACCGGGAGTGGCTACACCTTC.

The chain carries TRBV6-5 and TRBJ2-7; 9 bases are a match to TRBD2. CDR1 and CDR2 (germline): MNHEY, SVGAGI. After removal of 5 bases from V and 4 bases from J, the junction contained 6 bases not matched to a gene. CDR3 length: 14 amino acids. The CDR3 DNA sequence: TGTGCCAGCAGTCCCTCGACTAGCGGTTACGAGCAGTACTTC. Translation gives CASSPSTSGYEQYF.

The table lists this clone with a count of one. The chain has TRBV9 and TRBJ1-5, with 9 nucleotides matching TRBD1. V was clipped by 2 bases and J by 10 bases; unmatched bases: 7. Germline V gives CDR1 SGDLS, CDR2 YYNGEE. This CDR3 region has 14 residues. The CDR3: CASSVQTGGQPQHF. CDR3 in DNA: TGTGCCAGCAGCGTTCAGACAGGGGGTCAACCCCAGCATTTT.

This sequence joins TRBV2 and TRBJ1-1; D is unclear. Germline CDR1 is SNHLY and CDR2 is FYNNEI. V was shortened by 3 bases and J by 5 bases, with 7 bases between the two germline ends. The CDR3 consists of 12 residues. The CDR3 sequence is CASSDPGTEAFF. DNA of the CDR3: TGTGCCAGCAGTGACCCCGGAACTGAAGCTTTCTTT. Using reference TRBV2 and TRBJ1-1 for the parts outside the CDR3, the full variable domain is EPEVTQTPSHQVTQMGQEVILRCVPISNHLYFYWYRQILGQKVEFLVSFYNNEISEKSEIFDDQFSVERPDGSNFTLKIRSTKLEDSAMYFCASSDPGTEAFFGQGTRLTVV.

The rearrangement uses TRBV3-1 (or the pseudogene TRBV3-2) and TRBJ2-7; D perhaps matches TRBD1 (5 bases). The CDR3 loop spans 15 amino acids. Deletions cut 0 bases from V and 3 bases from J, with 12 bases between. In germline, CDR1 is LGHDT, CDR2 YNNKEL (reference sequence). CDR3 in DNA: TGTGCCAGCAGCCAAGATCAGGGTACCGTCTACGAGCAGTACTTC. This sequence encodes CASSQDQGTVYEQYF.

The chain couples TRBV7-9 to TRBJ2-7; D possibly matches TRBD1 or TRBD2 (6 bases each). Per the germline V gene, CDR1 is SEHNR and CDR2 is FQNEAQ (reference sequence). The V end was cut by 8 bases, the J end by 7 bases, with 21 bases between. This CDR3 contains 14 residues. The CDR3 DNA is TGTGCCAGCCAACGGGGGCGAGGGTTTGGAGAGCAGTACTTC. Translation: CASQRGRGFGEQYF.

The chain carries TRBV28 and TRBJ2-5; 7 bases are a match to TRBD1. V shed 5 bases and J 1 base; nucleotides not matched to a gene: 4. CDR1 is MDHEN and CDR2 is SYDVKM in the germline V gene. This CDR3 region has 14 residues. The CDR3: CASSPRTGQETQYF. The DNA of the CDR3 is TGTGCCAGCAGTCCCCGGACAGGCCAAGAGACCCAGTACTTC.

The chain recombines TRBV27 with TRBJ2-2; no reliable D call. V dropped 6 bases and J dropped 4 bases, with 9 bases sitting between them. Per the germline V gene, CDR1 is MNHEY and CDR2 is SMNVEV (reference sequence). This CDR3 has 13 residues. CDR3 loop: CASRNGFTGELFF. Written as DNA, the CDR3 is TGTGCCAGCAGGAACGGGTTCACCGGGGAGCTGTTTTTT.

This clone was observed once. J is TRBJ1-6 and V is TRBV28; D perhaps matches TRBD1 (6 bases). The ends were cut back, 9 bases at V and 4 bases at J, with 13 bases in the middle. The germline gives CDR1 MDHEN, CDR2 SYDVKM. This CDR3 is 14 amino acids long. This chain's CDR3 is CASRYTGYNSPLHF. The CDR3 DNA reads TGTGCCAGTCGGTATACAGGGTATAATTCACCCCTCCACTTT. Drawing the rest from reference TRBV28 and TRBJ1-6, the complete variable domain is DVKVTQSSRYLVKRTGEKVFLECVQDMDHENMFWYRQDPGLGLRLIYFSYDVKMKEKGDIPEGYSVSREKKERFSLILESASTNQTSMYLCASRYTGYNSPLHFGNGTRLTVT.

The rearrangement links TRBV6-2 or TRBV6-3 to TRBJ2-1, with D perhaps TRBD1 (6 bases). CDR1 and CDR2 (germline): MNHEY, SVGEGT. Trimming removed 0 bases at V and 3 bases at J, with 9 bases between. The CDR3 sequence is 15 residues long. CDR3 residues: CASSYSTDSYNEQFF. The CDR3 DNA is TGTGCCAGCAGTTACTCAACGGACAGCTACAATGAGCAGTTCTTC.

The CDR3 region has the DNA TGTGCCAGCAGCTGGCCCGGAGCGGGAGGTTCCAACTACGAGCAGTACTTC. Encoded protein: CASSWPGAGGSNYEQYF. The rearrangement joins TRBV5-6 to TRBJ2-7; 9 nucleotides line up with TRBD2. Trimming took 3 bases from V and 3 from J; bases not matched to a gene: 13. CDR1 is SGHDT and CDR2 is YYEEEE in the germline V gene. The CDR3 extends over 17 amino acids. Full variable domain (missing parts from reference TRBV5-6 and TRBJ2-7): DAGVTQSPTHLIKTRGQQVTLRCSPKSGHDTVSWYQQALGQGPQFIFQYYEEEERQRGNFPDRFSGHQFPNYSSELNVNALLLGDSALYLCASSWPGAGGSNYEQYFGPGTRLTVT.

The V call is TRBV28, the J call TRBJ2-5; a weak D match, TRBD1 (6 bases). Trimming removed 5 bases from V and 1 base from J, with 14 bases in between. CDR1 and CDR2 (germline): MDHEN, SYDVKM. CDR3 length: 15 amino acids. The CDR3 sequence: CASSPPTGSQETQYF. The CDR3 nucleotides read TGTGCCAGCAGTCCCCCGACAGGAAGCCAAGAGACCCAGTACTTC.

The chain joins TRBV24-1 to TRBJ1-2, with D possibly TRBD1 on 6 matching bases. Germline lookup yields CDR1 KGHDR and CDR2 SFDVKD. With 7 bases removed from V and 4 bases from J, the gap between germline ends came to 9 bases. The CDR3 consists of 12 residues. The chain's CDR3 is CATSGGGYGYTF. For the CDR3, the DNA is TGTGCCACCAGCGGGGGCGGCTATGGCTACACCTTC.

DNA of the CDR3: TGTGCCAGCAGCTTAGGTCGGGGGAGGAGTTCACCCCTCCACTTT. It specifies CASSLGRGRSSPLHF. The chain employs TRBV11-2 and TRBJ1-6; D is perhaps TRBD1 (5 bases). CDR1 is SGHAT and CDR2 is FQNNGV in the germline V gene. The V end was cut by 1 base, the J end by 9 bases, with 13 bases between. The CDR3 length is 15 residues.